The entry below describes one T cell receptor (beta chain). These data come from a study of blood T cell repertoires in COVID-19. The assay was immunoSEQ multiplex PCR, and TCRdb's table has in-frame clones only and misses some. Of around 200,000 clones in the sample, roughly 86% were seen once. This CDR3 spans 21 amino acids. The sample taken for sequencing was PBMCs or T cells enriched from blood (not recorded which). The source of this sequence is a man aged 35-49 years with acute COVID-19. This chain connects TRBV21-1 to TRBJ2-1; the DNA was not used to check the table's D call, TRBD2. TRBV21-1 is a documented pseudogene. CDR3 DNA sequence: TGTGCCAGCAGCGAATTCTCAAAACTAGCGGGAGGGCCTGAGGTTAAAAATGAGCAGTTCTTC. This encodes CASSEFSKLAGGPEVKNEQFF.